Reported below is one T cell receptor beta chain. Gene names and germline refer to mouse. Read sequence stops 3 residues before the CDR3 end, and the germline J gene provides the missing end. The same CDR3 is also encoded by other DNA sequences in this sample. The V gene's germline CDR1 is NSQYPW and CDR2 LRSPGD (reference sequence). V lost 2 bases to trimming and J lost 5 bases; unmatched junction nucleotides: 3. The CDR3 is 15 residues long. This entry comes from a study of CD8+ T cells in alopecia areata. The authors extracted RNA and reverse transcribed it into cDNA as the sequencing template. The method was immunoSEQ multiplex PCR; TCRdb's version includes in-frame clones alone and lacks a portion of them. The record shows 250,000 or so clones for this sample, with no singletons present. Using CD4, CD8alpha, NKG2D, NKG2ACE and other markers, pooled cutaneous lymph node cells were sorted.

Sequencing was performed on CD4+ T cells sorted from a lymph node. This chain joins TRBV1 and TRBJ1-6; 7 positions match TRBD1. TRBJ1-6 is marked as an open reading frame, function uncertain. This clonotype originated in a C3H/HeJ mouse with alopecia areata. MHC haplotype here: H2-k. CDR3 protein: CTCSALGQNNSPLYF. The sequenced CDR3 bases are TGCACCTGCAGTGCACTGGGACAGAATAATTCGCCC.